These T cell receptor beta chains were read from a single sample in a study of cytomegalovirus exposure and HLA in healthy donors. Sequencing used immunoSEQ multiplex PCR; TCRdb keeps in-frame clones, though not all of them. The table includes about 240,000 clones, roughly 86% detected once. The sample consisted of PBMCs. The source is a woman between 25 and 40 years old in good health and CMV-seropositive. The CDR3 runs from the conserved cysteine through the conserved F or W. A D gene is named only where the DNA matches it firmly. For some rows the clone size is stated as once, few or many, or as a class when expanded; others skip it.

TRBV6-1	TRBJ2-7	-	once	CASSAGSYEQYF	TGTGCCAGCAGTGCAGGATCTTACGAGCAGTACTTC
TRBV27	TRBJ2-7	-	-	CASSSTLSGLSGEQYF	TGTGCCAGCAGTTCTACATTATCGGGACTCTCGGGCGAGCAGTACTTC
TRBV28	TRBJ1-4	-	-	CASTSPTGGIEKLFF	TGTGCCAGCACCTCCCCGACAGGTGGGATCGAAAAACTGTTTTTT
TRBV18	TRBJ2-1	-	-	CASSPGYQGPYNEQFF	TGTGCCAGCTCACCAGGGTACCAGGGGCCCTACAATGAGCAGTTCTTC
TRBV27	TRBJ2-7	TRBD2	-	CASSSGRAFYEQYF	TGTGCCAGCAGTAGCGGGAGGGCCTTCTACGAGCAGTACTTC
TRBV29-1	TRBJ2-1	TRBD1	-	CSVHGTGDNEQFF	TGCAGCGTCCACGGGACAGGGGACAATGAGCAGTTCTTC
TRBV6-1	TRBJ1-5	TRBD1	many	CASSAGTGEYQPQHF	TGTGCCAGCAGTGCCGGGACAGGGGAGTATCAGCCCCAGCATTTT
TRBV7-8	TRBJ1-4	TRBD1	-	CASSGDSNEKLFF	TGTGCCAGCAGCGGGGACAGTAATGAAAAACTGTTTTTT
TRBV29-1	TRBJ1-2	-	-	CSATGYSGYTF	TGCAGCGCCACAGGTTACAGCGGCTACACCTTC
TRBV2	TRBJ1-5	-	-	CASSVWGHQPQHF	TGTGCCAGCAGTGTTTGGGGGCATCAGCCCCAGCATTTT
TRBV7-3	TRBJ1-3	-	few	CASSVTGGSGNTIYF	TGTGCCAGCAGCGTTACGGGGGGCTCTGGAAACACCATATATTTT
TRBV20-1	TRBJ2-7	-	-	CSASGSDEQYF	TGCAGTGCTAGCGGGAGTGACGAGCAGTACTTC
TRBV7-6	TRBJ2-1	TRBD2	-	CASGTLAGRDNEQFF	TGTGCCAGCGGTACACTAGCGGGAAGAGACAATGAGCAGTTCTTC
TRBV5-1	TRBJ2-5	TRBD2	-	CASSLSSGRAGETQYF	TGCGCCAGCAGCTTGTCTAGCGGGAGGGCCGGCGAGACCCAGTACTTC
TRBV5-6	TRBJ2-7	TRBD1	-	CASSLLLGQGGSYEQYF	TGTGCCAGCAGCTTGCTCTTAGGACAGGGAGGCTCCTACGAGCAGTACTTC
TRBV5-1	TRBJ1-1	-	-	CASSLALTGSTEAFF	TGCGCCAGCAGCTTGGCCCTGACAGGTTCCACTGAAGCTTTCTTT
TRBV11-3	TRBJ2-1	TRBD2	-	CASSITSGPYNEQFF	TGTGCCAGCAGCATAACTAGCGGTCCCTACAATGAGCAGTTCTTC
TRBV30	TRBJ2-7	TRBD2	-	CAWSWSSGSYEQYF	TGTGCCTGGAGTTGGAGTAGCGGGAGCTACGAGCAGTACTTC
TRBV5-1	TRBJ2-3	-	-	CASSSTTTGYTDTQYF	TGCGCCAGCAGCTCTACGACTACCGGTTACACAGATACGCAGTATTTT
TRBV30	TRBJ2-3	-	once	CAWGGQDTQYF	TGTGCCTGGGGCGGCCAGGATACGCAGTATTTT
TRBV4-2	TRBJ2-7	TRBD1	few	CASSQEPPGTGGYEQYF	TGTGCCAGCAGCCAAGAACCCCCTGGGACAGGGGGCTACGAGCAGTACTTC
TRBV30	TRBJ1-1	-	-	CAWSRDNLNTEAFF	TGTGCCTGGAGCCGTGACAACCTGAACACTGAAGCTTTCTTT
TRBV29-1	TRBJ2-2	-	-	CSVRDIGELFF	TGCAGCGTTCGGGACATCGGGGAGCTGTTTTTT
TRBV9	TRBJ1-1	-	-	CASSPSDRRYSAFF	TGTGCCAGCAGCCCCTCGGACCGGAGGTACTCAGCTTTCTTT
TRBV20-1	TRBJ2-1	-	-	CSASQEQFF	TGCAGTGCTTCGCAGGAGCAGTTCTTC
TRBV27	TRBJ2-2	TRBD2	-	CASSFLSGEGRNRELFF	TGTGCCAGCAGTTTCCTGTCGGGGGAGGGCCGTAACAGGGAGCTGTTTTTT
TRBV10-3	TRBJ2-1	TRBD2	-	CAISLGLASNEQFF	TGTGCCATCAGCCTTGGACTAGCAAGCAATGAGCAGTTCTTC
TRBV4-1	TRBJ2-7	TRBD1	-	CASSQDSRGLLYEQYF	TGCGCCAGCAGCCAAGATAGTAGGGGGCTCTTGTACGAGCAGTACTTC
TRBV4-2	TRBJ1-2	-	-	CASSQELIGANYGYTF	TGTGCCAGCAGCCAAGAGTTGATTGGGGCAAACTATGGCTACACCTTC
TRBV19	TRBJ1-5	-	-	CASSNLDSPQPQHF	TGTGCCAGTAGTAACCTCGACAGTCCCCAGCCCCAGCATTTT
TRBV30	TRBJ1-1	-	-	CAWSYDWNTEAFF	TGTGCCTGGAGTTATGACTGGAACACTGAAGCTTTCTTT
TRBV6-5	TRBJ1-5	-	-	CASSYDRGAQPQHF	TGTGCCAGCAGTTACGACCGGGGGGCCCAGCCCCAGCATTTT
TRBV10-3	TRBJ2-1	-	-	CAISNTGHEQFF	TGTGCCATCAGTAACACAGGGCATGAGCAGTTCTTC
TRBV7-6	TRBJ2-3	-	-	CASSLGGGATDTQYF	TGTGCCAGCAGCTTAGGCGGAGGGGCCACAGATACGCAGTATTTT
TRBV13	TRBJ2-1	-	-	CASGSYSYNEQFF	TGTGCCAGCGGGAGCTACTCCTACAATGAGCAGTTCTTC
TRBV29-1	TRBJ2-3	TRBD2	-	CSSGLAGSTDTQYF	TGCAGCTCAGGACTAGCGGGGTCCACAGATACGCAGTATTTT
TRBV15	TRBJ2-2	TRBD2	-	CATSNLGGYTGELFF	TGTGCCACCAGCAATTTGGGGGGGTACACCGGGGAGCTGTTTTTT
TRBV11-2	TRBJ2-1	-	-	CASSLVADEQFF	TGTGCCAGCAGCTTAGTCGCAGATGAGCAGTTCTTC
TRBV28	TRBJ2-5	TRBD2	-	CASSGLAGRETQYF	TGTGCCAGCTCCGGACTAGCGGGAAGGGAGACCCAGTACTTC
TRBV7-6	TRBJ2-7	TRBD2	-	CASSSGRAGGPGEQYF	TGTGCCAGCAGCTCCGGACGAGCGGGAGGGCCCGGTGAGCAGTACTTC
TRBV7-6	TRBJ2-2	TRBD1	once	CASSPGGPLANTGELFF	TGTGCCAGCAGCCCAGGGGGACCATTAGCGAACACCGGGGAGCTGTTTTTT
TRBV10-2	TRBJ2-3	TRBD2	-	CAAAPSTGTRGSTDTQYF	TGCGCCGCCGCCCCTTCCACCGGGACTAGGGGATCCACAGATACGCAGTATTTT